The 9 T cell receptor beta chains presented below share a single source sample, sequenced in a study of T cell responses to AZD1222 COVID-19 vaccine. Assay: immunoSEQ multiplex PCR; the TCRdb copy retains only in-frame clones and omits some. Altogether roughly 120,000 clones are present, about nine tenths being singletons, with the ten largest covering about 5%. The sample consisted of peripheral blood, taken on day 0 of AZD1222 vaccination. Receptor source: an adult in good health.

The chain links TRBV7-2 to TRBJ2-3; unclear D gene. Germline CDR1 and CDR2: SGHTA and FQGNSA. The CDR3 runs 12 residues. Trimming left V 5 bases short and J 5 bases short, with 8 bases between. Here the CDR3 DNA reads TGTGCCAGCAGCACATCCGGAGATACGCAGTATTTT. It yields the protein CASSTSGDTQYF. The full variable domain, in which reference TRBV7-2 and TRBJ2-3 provide the parts outside the CDR3, is GAGVSQSPSNKVTEKGKDVELRCDPISGHTALYWYRQSLGQGLEFLIYFQGNSAPDKSGLPSDRFSAERTGGSVSTLTIQRTQQEDSAVYLCASSTSGDTQYFGPGTRLTVL.

The rearrangement links TRBV4-1 to TRBJ1-1; TRBD1 agrees at 8 bases. J lost 7 bases, V lost 4 bases, and 11 bases had no gene match. This CDR3 comprises 15 residues. Germline assignment: CDR1 MGHRA and CDR2 YSYEKL. In nucleotides, the CDR3 is TGCGCCAGCAGCCCAGGACAGGGCCCTTCGAATGAAGCTTTCTTT. Its translation is CASSPGQGPSNEAFF.

The sample holds one count of this clone. The rearrangement joins TRBV28 to TRBJ2-1; 10 bases are a match to TRBD2. This CDR3 comprises 16 residues. V trimming: 4 bases; J trimming: 4 bases; junction bases outside the gene matches: 7. Looked up from germline, CDR1 is MDHEN and CDR2 is SYDVKM. The CDR3 loop is CASSSGSGGAYNEQFF. CDR3 DNA: TGTGCCAGCAGTTCCGGAAGCGGGGGGGCTTACAATGAGCAGTTCTTC. The full variable domain, completed using reference TRBV28 and TRBJ2-1, is DVKVTQSSRYLVKRTGEKVFLECVQDMDHENMFWYRQDPGLGLRLIYFSYDVKMKEKGDIPEGYSVSREKKERFSLILESASTNQTSMYLCASSSGSGGAYNEQFFGPGTRLTVL.

The chain employs TRBV11-3 and TRBJ2-3; D is perhaps TRBD2 (5 bases). In germline, CDR1 is SGHNT, CDR2 YENEEA. The V end was cut by 4 bases, the J end by 5 bases, with 10 bases between. This CDR3 is 13 amino acids long. CDR3 sequence (DNA): TGTGCCAGCAGCTCCGGGGAAATAGATACGCAGTATTTT. This gives the protein CASSSGEIDTQYF.

V is TRBV27 and J is TRBJ2-4, with 10 nucleotides matching TRBD1. Germline CDR1 and CDR2: MNHEY and SMNVEV (reference sequence). The CDR3 contains 12 residues. With V trimmed by 4 bases and J by 12 bases, 3 bases remained unmatched. CDR3 sequence reads: CASSSRDRGQYF. DNA of the CDR3: TGTGCCAGCAGTTCTCGGGACAGGGGTCAGTACTTC.

The rearrangement joins TRBV4-2 to TRBJ1-2; D gene ambiguous. Germline loops: CDR1 LGHNA, CDR2 YNFKEQ. The CDR3 runs 14 residues. The V end lost 0 bases, the J end lost 2 bases, and 7 bases lay between the germline ends. The CDR3 sequence: CASSQDGGNYGYTF. The CDR3 DNA is TGTGCCAGCAGCCAAGACGGCGGGAACTATGGCTACACCTTC.

This chain uses TRBV24-1 with TRBJ2-7; 7 positions agree with TRBD1. The V gene end was trimmed by 6 bases and the J gene end by 6 bases; junction bases not matched to a gene: 10. Germline V gene sequence: CDR1 KGHDR, CDR2 SFDVKD. The CDR3 contains 14 residues. CDR3 loop: CATSNKNRGREQYF. The CDR3 DNA reads as TGTGCCACCAGTAACAAAAACAGGGGCCGCGAGCAGTACTTC.

The J gene is TRBJ1-2, the V gene TRBV6-6, with 9 bases lining up with TRBD1. CDR1 and CDR2 (germline): MNHNY, SVGAGI (reference sequence). This CDR3 contains 15 residues. J lost 7 bases, V lost 8 bases, and 14 bases had no gene match. The CDR3 DNA reads as TGTGCCAGCGAAGTTACAGGGGGCGCTGGGGGTGGCTACACCTTC. This translates into CASEVTGGAGGGYTF.

The chain links TRBV18 to TRBJ1-1, with D possibly TRBD1 on 5 matching bases. This CDR3 has 14 residues. Germline lookup yields CDR1 KGHSH and CDR2 LQKENI. V was shortened by 1 base and J by 7 bases, with 13 bases between the two germline ends. The CDR3 sequence is CASSPLGRDREAFF. The CDR3, as DNA: TGTGCCAGCTCACCACTGGGCCGGGACCGTGAAGCTTTCTTT.